This paragraph reports one TCR beta chain. The entry originates in a study of blood T cell repertoires in COVID-19. About the research overall: Acute and convalescent COVID-19 specimens originated in the United States, Italy and Spain. PBMCs, B-cell-depleted T cells, or T cells were the source of the cDNA or gDNA that made up the material.

V lost 5 bases, J lost 0 bases, and 5 bases stayed unmatched. This CDR3 has 16 residues. Germline V gives CDR1 MNHNY, CDR2 SVGAGI (reference sequence). In the authors' workflow: Amplification of reference gene primers was used by the study to estimate nucleated cell counts. Assay: immunoSEQ multiplex PCR; the TCRdb copy retains only in-frame clones and omits some. V and J calls and clone size come straight from that table; D and trimming were deduced from the DNA. Among approximately 80,000 clones, about 88% were seen once, and the ten largest hold nearly 45%. The sample consisted of peripheral blood. This chain joins TRBV6-6 and TRBJ2-5, with 11 bases fitting TRBD2. This TCR was recovered from a human donor in a cohort sampled during active COVID-19. DNA for the CDR3: TGTGCCAGCAGTAAGACTAGCGGGGACCACCAAGAGACCCAGTACTTC. This encodes CASSKTSGDHQETQYF.